These T cell receptor beta chains were read from a single sample in a study of OX40 agonist ivuxolimab in advanced cancers. Clones were read by immunoSEQ multiplex PCR, and TCRdb kept only the in-frame ones, dropping some. The sample shows more than 65,000 clones, 89% of them seen only once. The specimen comprised CD4+ or CD8+ T cells sorted from blood, sampled in a trial of the OX40 agonist ivuxolimab. The receptors come from an adult with an advanced solid tumor such as melanoma, head and neck, liver or kidney cancer. The CDR3 runs from the conserved cysteine through the conserved F or W. D genes are given only for firm matches.

D,V,J,DNA,CDR3
-,TRBV25-1,TRBJ2-1,TGTGCCAGCAGTGAAGTCACAGGCTCGGACAATGAGCAGTTCTTC,CASSEVTGSDNEQFF
TRBD2,TRBV29-1,TRBJ2-5,TGCAGCGTTGAAGATTTGGGGCTAGCGGGCACGGCCCAGTACTTC,CSVEDLGLAGTAQYF
-,TRBV4-1,TRBJ1-1,TGCGCCAGCAGCCAAGACAGGGTGAACATGAACACTGAAGCTTTCTTT,CASSQDRVNMNTEAFF
TRBD1,TRBV4-1,TRBJ2-1,TGCGCCAGCAGCCAAGAGGGACAGAGCTCCTACAATGAGCAGTTCTTC,CASSQEGQSSYNEQFF
TRBD2,TRBV4-1,TRBJ2-1,TGCGCCAGCAGCCAAGACCCCAGACGGACTAGCGGGAGCCACAATGAGCAGTTCTTC,CASSQDPRRTSGSHNEQFF
TRBD2,TRBV6-4,TRBJ2-1,TGTGCCAGCAGTGCGACTAGCGGGAGATCGTCTGAGCAGTTCTTC,CASSATSGRSSEQFF
-,TRBV10-3,TRBJ2-3,TGTGCCATCAGTGAGTCAGGACTAAGCACAGATACGCAGTATTTT,CAISESGLSTDTQYF
-,TRBV5-1,TRBJ1-1,TGCGCCAGCAGCGTGCGGTTGGGGGCGCCCACTGAAGCTTTCTTT,CASSVRLGAPTEAFF
-,TRBV6-5,TRBJ2-2,TGTGCCAGCAGGTGGACTGGGAAGACCGGGGAGCTGTTTTTT,CASRWTGKTGELFF
-,TRBV11-3,TRBJ2-3,TGTGCCAGCAGCTTCCAGGGGACCCACACAGATACGCAGTATTTT,CASSFQGTHTDTQYF
-,TRBV5-1,TRBJ1-1,TGCGCCAGCAGCCCCTTGGGCGGATGGAACACTGAAGCTTTCTTT,CASSPLGGWNTEAFF
-,TRBV18,TRBJ1-3,TGTGCCAGCTCAACGCCGGGACGGATCTCTGGAAACACCATATATTTT,CASSTPGRISGNTIYF
TRBD1,TRBV4-1,TRBJ2-1,TGCGCCAGCAGCCAAGGCGGGACAGGGGGCTATGAGCAGTTCTTC,CASSQGGTGGYEQFF
TRBD1,TRBV6-5,TRBJ1-4,TGTGCCAGCAGTGCGGACAGGGGGCGGGGAAAACTGTTTTTT,CASSADRGRGKLFF
TRBD2,TRBV19,TRBJ2-2,TGTGCCAGTAGTCAAGATGCGGGGGGAGGCACCGGGGAGCTGTTTTTT,CASSQDAGGGTGELFF
-,TRBV5-6,TRBJ2-3,TGTGCCAGCAGCTTGGGCAGGGTCACAGATACGCAGTATTTT,CASSLGRVTDTQYF
TRBD2,TRBV11-2,TRBJ2-1,TGTGCCAGCAGCTTAGGAGGGACTAGCGGGAATAATGAGCAGTTCTTC,CASSLGGTSGNNEQFF
-,TRBV7-9,TRBJ1-2,TGTGCCAGCAGCATACGTCAGGGACTGAGAAACTATGGCTACACCTTC,CASSIRQGLRNYGYTF